What follows are 7 T cell receptor beta chains derived from one specimen sequenced in a study of memory CD4+ T cells and cytomegalovirus serostatus. TCRdb's copy holds only in-frame clones and misses some; the assay was immunoSEQ multiplex PCR. The data contain about 75,000 clones, under 80% of them singletons. Single viable CD3+CD4+CD8-CD45RO+ cells were sorted as the memory CD4+ T cells. Material: memory CD4+ T cells from blood. These receptors all stem from an adult in good health and CMV-seropositive.

The chain is built from TRBV7-2 and TRBJ1-4; 7 positions agree with TRBD1. The CDR3 has 15 residues. V was clipped by 5 bases and J by 8 bases; unmatched bases: 11. Germline loops: CDR1 SGHTA, CDR2 FQGNSA. The CDR3 spells CASSPTDRVGEKLFF. For the CDR3, the DNA is TGTGCCAGCAGCCCAACCGACAGGGTAGGGGAAAAACTGTTTTTT.

The V call is TRBV6-4, the J call TRBJ2-3; 11 bases align to TRBD2. V lost 6 bases and J lost 2; bases outside the gene matches: 4. Per germline, CDR1 MRHNA and CDR2 SNTAGT. This CDR3 has 15 amino acids. CDR3 amino acids: CASRGTSGITDTQYF. The CDR3 nucleotides are TGTGCCAGCAGGGGGACTAGCGGTATCACAGATACGCAGTATTTT.

V usage is TRBV4-3 and J usage is TRBJ1-3; D may be TRBD1 (5 bases). Per germline, CDR1 LGHNA and CDR2 YSLEER. V lost 1 base, J lost 4 bases, and 14 bases lay in between. CDR3 length: 16 amino acids. The CDR3 reads CASSQGYGDLGNTIYF. Written as DNA, the CDR3 is TGCGCCAGCAGCCAAGGATATGGGGACCTGGGAAACACCATATATTTT.

In this sample, this clone turned up a few times. The chain's CDR3 is CASSRDTEAFF. CDR3 in DNA: TGTGCCAGTAGTAGGGACACTGAAGCTTTCTTT. V and J are TRBV19 and TRBJ1-1; D unresolved. V lost 4 bases, J lost 3 bases, and 3 bases lay in between. CDR1 LNHDA and CDR2 SQIVND come from the germline V gene (reference sequence). This CDR3 has 11 residues.

This rearrangement joins TRBV29-1 to TRBJ1-1; unclear D gene. V shed 3 bases and J shed 5 bases, with 19 bases lying between them. The germline gives CDR1 SQVTM, CDR2 ANQGSEA. The CDR3 extends over 15 amino acids. The CDR3 region has the DNA TGCAGCGTTGATACGGGAGGCGGATATACGACTGAAGCTTTCTTT. Residues: CSVDTGGGYTTEAFF.

The rearrangement uses TRBV7-6 and TRBJ2-2; D gene unclear. The CDR3 runs 16 residues. CDR1 is SGHVS, CDR2 FNYEAQ, per germline. Trimming removed 0 bases from V and 2 bases from J, with 10 bases in between. CDR3 in amino acids: CASSLASPANTGELFF. The CDR3 DNA reads TGTGCCAGCAGCTTAGCGAGCCCCGCTAACACCGGGGAGCTGTTTTTT. Complete variable domain (other parts from reference TRBV7-6 and TRBJ2-2): GAGVSQSPRYKVTKRGQDVALRCDPISGHVSLYWYRQALGQGPEFLTYFNYEAQQDKSGLPNDRFSAERPEGSISTLTIQRTEQRDSAMYRCASSLASPANTGELFFGEGSRLTVL.

The chain recombines TRBV6-5 with TRBJ1-1; unclear D gene. The CDR3 has 12 residues. Trimming cost V 3 bases and J 4 bases, with 6 bases left between them. Germline V lookup: CDR1 MNHEY, CDR2 SVGAGI. CDR3 loop: CASSYIGTEAFF. The CDR3 nucleotides are TGTGCCAGCAGTTATATAGGCACTGAAGCTTTCTTT.